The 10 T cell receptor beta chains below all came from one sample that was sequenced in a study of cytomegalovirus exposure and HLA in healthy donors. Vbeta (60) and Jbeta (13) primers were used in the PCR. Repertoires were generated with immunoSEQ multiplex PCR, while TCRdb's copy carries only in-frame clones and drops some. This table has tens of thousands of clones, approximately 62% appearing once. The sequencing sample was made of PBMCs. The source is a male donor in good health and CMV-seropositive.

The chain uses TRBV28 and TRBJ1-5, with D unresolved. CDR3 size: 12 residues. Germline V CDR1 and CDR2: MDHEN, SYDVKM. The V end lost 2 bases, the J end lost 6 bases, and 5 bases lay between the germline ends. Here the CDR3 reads CASSLSAQPQHF. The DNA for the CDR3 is TGTGCCAGCAGTTTAAGCGCTCAGCCCCAGCATTTT.

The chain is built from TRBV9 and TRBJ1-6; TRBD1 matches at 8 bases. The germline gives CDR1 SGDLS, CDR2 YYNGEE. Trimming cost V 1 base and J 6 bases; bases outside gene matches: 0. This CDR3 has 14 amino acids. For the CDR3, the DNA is TGTGCCAGCAGCGTAACAGGGGGTAATTCACCCCTCCACTTT. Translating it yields CASSVTGGNSPLHF.

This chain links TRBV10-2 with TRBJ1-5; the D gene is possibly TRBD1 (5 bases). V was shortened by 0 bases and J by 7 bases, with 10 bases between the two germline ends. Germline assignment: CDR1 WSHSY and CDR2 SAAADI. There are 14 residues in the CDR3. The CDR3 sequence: CASSESRGSQPQHF. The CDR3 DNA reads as TGCGCCAGCAGTGAGTCTAGGGGTAGCCAGCCCCAGCATTTT.

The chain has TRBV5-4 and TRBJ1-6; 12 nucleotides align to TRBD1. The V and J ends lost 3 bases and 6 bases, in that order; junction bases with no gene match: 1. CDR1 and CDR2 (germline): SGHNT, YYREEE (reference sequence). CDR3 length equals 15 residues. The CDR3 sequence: CASSWGQGANSPLHF. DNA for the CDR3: TGTGCCAGCAGCTGGGGACAGGGGGCTAATTCACCCCTCCACTTT.

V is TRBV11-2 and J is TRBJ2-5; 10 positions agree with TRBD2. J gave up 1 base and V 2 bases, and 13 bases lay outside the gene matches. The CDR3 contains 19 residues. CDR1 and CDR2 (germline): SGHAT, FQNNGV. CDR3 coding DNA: TGTGCCAGCAGCTTATTAAGGCTAGCGGGGGAGGACCTCCAAGAGACCCAGTACTTC. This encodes CASSLLRLAGEDLQETQYF.

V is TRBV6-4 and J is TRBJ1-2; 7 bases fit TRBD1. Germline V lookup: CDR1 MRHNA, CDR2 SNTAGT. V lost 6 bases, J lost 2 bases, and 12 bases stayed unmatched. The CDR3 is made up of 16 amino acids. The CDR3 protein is CASSSRDSHFNYGYTF. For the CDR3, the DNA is TGTGCCAGCAGCAGCCGGGACAGCCATTTCAACTATGGCTACACCTTC.

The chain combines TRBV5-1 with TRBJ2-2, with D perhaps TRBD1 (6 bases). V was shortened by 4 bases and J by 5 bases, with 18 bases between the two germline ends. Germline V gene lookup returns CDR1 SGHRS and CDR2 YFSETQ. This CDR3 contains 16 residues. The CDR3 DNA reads TGCGCCAGCAGCCCCCTTACTACAGGGTATACCGGGGAGCTGTTTTTT. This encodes CASSPLTTGYTGELFF. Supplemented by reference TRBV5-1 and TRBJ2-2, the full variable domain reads KAGVTQTPRYLIKTRGQQVTLSCSPISGHRSVSWYQQTPGQGLQFLFEYFSETQRNKGNFPGRFSGRQFSNSRSEMNVSTLELGDSALYLCASSPLTTGYTGELFFGEGSRLTVL.

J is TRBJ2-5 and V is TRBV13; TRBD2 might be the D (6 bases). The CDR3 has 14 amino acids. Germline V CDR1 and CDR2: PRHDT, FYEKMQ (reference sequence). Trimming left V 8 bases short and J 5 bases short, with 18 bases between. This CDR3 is CASRGISSRETQYF. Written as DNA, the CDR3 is TGTGCCAGCCGGGGGATCTCATCCAGGGAGACCCAGTACTTC.

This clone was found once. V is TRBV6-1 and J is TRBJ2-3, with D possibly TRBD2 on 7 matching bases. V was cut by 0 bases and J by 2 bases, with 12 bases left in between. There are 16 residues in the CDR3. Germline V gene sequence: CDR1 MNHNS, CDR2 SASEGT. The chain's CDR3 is CASSEARGGITDTQYF. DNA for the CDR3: TGTGCCAGCAGTGAAGCGCGCGGGGGCATCACAGATACGCAGTATTTT.

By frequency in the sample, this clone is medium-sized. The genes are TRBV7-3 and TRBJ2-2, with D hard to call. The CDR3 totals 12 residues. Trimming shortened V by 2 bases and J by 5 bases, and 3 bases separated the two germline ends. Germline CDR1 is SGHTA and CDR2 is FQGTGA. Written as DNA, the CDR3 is TGTGCCAGCAGCTTATTAACCGGGGAGCTGTTTTTT. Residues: CASSLLTGELFF.